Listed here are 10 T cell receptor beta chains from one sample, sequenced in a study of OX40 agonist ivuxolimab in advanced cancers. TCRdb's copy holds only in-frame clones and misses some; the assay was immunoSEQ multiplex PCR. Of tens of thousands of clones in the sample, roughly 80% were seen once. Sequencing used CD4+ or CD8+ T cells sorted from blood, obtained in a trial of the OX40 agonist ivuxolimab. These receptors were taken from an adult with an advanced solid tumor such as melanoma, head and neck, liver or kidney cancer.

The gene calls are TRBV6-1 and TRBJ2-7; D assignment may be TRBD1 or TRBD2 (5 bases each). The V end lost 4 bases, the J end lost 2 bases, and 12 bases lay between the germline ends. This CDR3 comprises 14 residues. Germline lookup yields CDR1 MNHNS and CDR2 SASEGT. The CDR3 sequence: CASSGGQGPYEQYF. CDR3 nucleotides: TGTGCCAGCAGTGGAGGGCAGGGCCCCTACGAGCAGTACTTC.

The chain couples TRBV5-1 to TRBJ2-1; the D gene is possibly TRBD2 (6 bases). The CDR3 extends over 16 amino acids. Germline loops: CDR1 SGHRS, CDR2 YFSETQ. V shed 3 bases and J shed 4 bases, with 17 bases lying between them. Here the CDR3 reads CASSSLGAGIYNEQFF. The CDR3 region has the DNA TGCGCCAGCAGCTCTCTCGGGGCGGGGATATACAATGAGCAGTTCTTC.

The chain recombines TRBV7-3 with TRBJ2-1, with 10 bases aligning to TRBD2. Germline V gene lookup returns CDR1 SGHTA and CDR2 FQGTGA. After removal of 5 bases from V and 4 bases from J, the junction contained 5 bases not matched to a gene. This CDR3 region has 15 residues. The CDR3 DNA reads TGTGCCAGCAGCCCTAGCGGGAGAGATTACAATGAGCAGTTCTTC. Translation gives CASSPSGRDYNEQFF.

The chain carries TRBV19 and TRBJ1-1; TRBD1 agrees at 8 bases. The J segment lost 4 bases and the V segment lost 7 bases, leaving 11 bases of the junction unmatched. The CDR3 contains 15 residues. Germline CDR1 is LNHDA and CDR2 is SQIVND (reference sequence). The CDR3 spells CASMAQGARGTEAFF. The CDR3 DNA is TGTGCCAGTATGGCCCAGGGGGCGCGGGGCACTGAAGCTTTCTTT.

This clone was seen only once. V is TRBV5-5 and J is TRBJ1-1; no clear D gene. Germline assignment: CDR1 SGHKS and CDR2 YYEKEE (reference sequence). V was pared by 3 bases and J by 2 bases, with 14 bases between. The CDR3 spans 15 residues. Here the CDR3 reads CASSWGVRGNTEAFF. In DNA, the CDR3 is TGTGCCAGCAGCTGGGGAGTCCGGGGAAACACTGAAGCTTTCTTT.

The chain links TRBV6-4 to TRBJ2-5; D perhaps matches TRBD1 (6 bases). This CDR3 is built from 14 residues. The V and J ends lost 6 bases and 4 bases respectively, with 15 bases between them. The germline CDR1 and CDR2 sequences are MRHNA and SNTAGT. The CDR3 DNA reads TGTGCCAGCAGAAGGACAGCCGCCGGAGAGACCCAGTACTTC. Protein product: CASRRTAAGETQYF.

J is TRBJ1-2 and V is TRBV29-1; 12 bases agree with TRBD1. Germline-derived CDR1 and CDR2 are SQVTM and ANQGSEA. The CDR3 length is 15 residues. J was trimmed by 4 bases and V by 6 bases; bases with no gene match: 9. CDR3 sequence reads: CSVGRGTGGIYGYTF. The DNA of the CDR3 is TGCAGCGTAGGGCGTGGGACAGGGGGCATCTATGGCTACACCTTC.

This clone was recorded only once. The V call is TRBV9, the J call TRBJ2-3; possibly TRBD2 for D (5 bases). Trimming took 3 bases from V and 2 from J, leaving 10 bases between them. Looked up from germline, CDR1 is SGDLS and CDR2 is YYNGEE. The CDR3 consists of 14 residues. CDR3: CASSGQGLTDTQYF. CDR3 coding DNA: TGTGCCAGCAGCGGTCAAGGACTCACAGATACGCAGTATTTT.

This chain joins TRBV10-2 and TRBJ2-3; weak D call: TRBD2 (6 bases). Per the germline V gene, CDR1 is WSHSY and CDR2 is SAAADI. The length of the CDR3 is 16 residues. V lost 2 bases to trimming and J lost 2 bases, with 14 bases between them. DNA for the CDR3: TGCGCCAGCAGTGAGGTGACTAGGCTTTCCACAGATACGCAGTATTTT. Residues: CASSEVTRLSTDTQYF.

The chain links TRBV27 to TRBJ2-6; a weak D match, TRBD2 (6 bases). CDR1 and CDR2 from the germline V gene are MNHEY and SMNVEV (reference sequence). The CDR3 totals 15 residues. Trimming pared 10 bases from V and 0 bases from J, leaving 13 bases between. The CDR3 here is CATAGLVSGANVLTF. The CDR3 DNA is TGTGCCACCGCGGGACTGGTCTCTGGGGCCAACGTCCTGACTTTC.